A selection of T cell receptor beta chains follows, all from one sample in a study of identifying expanded T cells in peripheral blood. Profiled with immunoSEQ multiplex PCR; TCRdb holds only in-frame clones, not every one. The sample yields under 85,000 clones, 84% seen once. Sequenced: blood. The receptor source for this set is a person aged 18 to 75 in good health. Both conserved end residues are part of each CDR3. Fields, in order: D gene, J gene, clone size, V gene, CDR3 DNA, CDR3 protein. The D gene is left open where the match is weak. Size tells how often a clone was seen (once, few, many) or the class of an expanded clone, and some rows leave it out.

d_call: NA; j_call: TRBJ1-2; clone_size: NA; v_call: TRBV7-9; cdr3_nt: TGTGCCAGCAGCTTATGGGAGTGGGAAGGCTACACCTTC; cdr3_aa: CASSLWEWEGYTF
d_call: TRBD2; j_call: TRBJ2-3; clone_size: NA; v_call: TRBV6-1; cdr3_nt: TGTGCCAGCAGTGGACTAGCGGGAGTAGAAGATACGCAGTATTTT; cdr3_aa: CASSGLAGVEDTQYF
d_call: TRBD1; j_call: TRBJ2-7; clone_size: NA; v_call: TRBV15; cdr3_nt: TGTGCCACCAGCACGTCTTCCGGGACAGGGCGCGACGAGCAGTACTTC; cdr3_aa: CATSTSSGTGRDEQYF
d_call: NA; j_call: TRBJ1-3; clone_size: NA; v_call: TRBV5-6; cdr3_nt: TGTGCCACCACAGGGAGCTCTGGAAACACCATATATTTT; cdr3_aa: CATTGSSGNTIYF
d_call: TRBD1; j_call: TRBJ2-3; clone_size: NA; v_call: TRBV15; cdr3_nt: TGTGCCACCAGCAACAGGACAGGGGCGACAGATACGCAGTATTTT; cdr3_aa: CATSNRTGATDTQYF
d_call: NA; j_call: TRBJ1-2; clone_size: NA; v_call: TRBV27; cdr3_nt: TGTGCCAGCAGTTTATCGGGCAGAAACTATGGCTACACCTTC; cdr3_aa: CASSLSGRNYGYTF
d_call: NA; j_call: TRBJ1-5; clone_size: NA; v_call: TRBV5-1; cdr3_nt: TGCGCCAGCAGCCCCGGCTCCGGGGGGAATCAGCCCCAGCATTTT; cdr3_aa: CASSPGSGGNQPQHF
d_call: NA; j_call: TRBJ1-2; clone_size: NA; v_call: TRBV6-6; cdr3_nt: TGTGCCAGCAGTTCCTCCGGGACGGAGGCTGGCTACACCTTC; cdr3_aa: CASSSSGTEAGYTF
d_call: NA; j_call: TRBJ2-1; clone_size: NA; v_call: TRBV7-2; cdr3_nt: TGTGCCAGCAGCCCTGAGCGGGCGAATGAGCAGTTCTTC; cdr3_aa: CASSPERANEQFF
d_call: NA; j_call: TRBJ2-1; clone_size: NA; v_call: TRBV18; cdr3_nt: TGTGCCAGTCGGTCCTTGTCGGTTGCCAATGAGCAGTTCTTC; cdr3_aa: CASRSLSVANEQFF
d_call: NA; j_call: TRBJ2-3; clone_size: NA; v_call: TRBV13; cdr3_nt: TGTGCCAGCAGCTCTCTGGGACAAAGCGCAGATACGCAGTATTTT; cdr3_aa: CASSSLGQSADTQYF
d_call: NA; j_call: TRBJ2-2; clone_size: NA; v_call: TRBV18; cdr3_nt: TGTGCCAGCTCACCTAACACCGGGGAGCTGTTTTTT; cdr3_aa: CASSPNTGELFF
d_call: NA; j_call: TRBJ1-5; clone_size: NA; v_call: TRBV29-1; cdr3_nt: TGCAGCGTTGCGCTCGGAGGCAATCAGCCCCAGCATTTT; cdr3_aa: CSVALGGNQPQHF
d_call: NA; j_call: TRBJ1-3; clone_size: NA; v_call: TRBV18; cdr3_nt: TGTGCCAGCTCACCAAATGGGAACGCTGGAAACACCATATATTTT; cdr3_aa: CASSPNGNAGNTIYF
d_call: TRBD2; j_call: TRBJ2-4; clone_size: NA; v_call: TRBV9; cdr3_nt: TGTGCCAGCAGCGATGGGACTAGACGGGACATTCAGTACTTC; cdr3_aa: CASSDGTRRDIQYF
d_call: TRBD1; j_call: TRBJ1-5; clone_size: NA; v_call: TRBV6-1; cdr3_nt: TGTGCCAGCAGCTGGACAGGGACTAGTGATCAGCCCCAGCATTTT; cdr3_aa: CASSWTGTSDQPQHF
d_call: NA; j_call: TRBJ2-3; clone_size: NA; v_call: TRBV7-9; cdr3_nt: TGTGCCAGCAGCTTAGCGTTAAGATTAACTAGCACAGATACGCAGTATTTT; cdr3_aa: CASSLALRLTSTDTQYF
d_call: NA; j_call: TRBJ2-7; clone_size: NA; v_call: TRBV25-1; cdr3_nt: TGTGCCAGCGGTCAGGGTTACGAGCAGTACTTC; cdr3_aa: CASGQGYEQYF
d_call: NA; j_call: TRBJ2-3; clone_size: NA; v_call: TRBV7-2; cdr3_nt: TGTGCCAGCAGCTCCCTGGGGACGGCAGATACGCAGTATTTT; cdr3_aa: CASSSLGTADTQYF
d_call: NA; j_call: TRBJ1-1; clone_size: NA; v_call: TRBV6-4; cdr3_nt: TGTGCCAACCACCACAGGGACACTGAAGCTTTCTTT; cdr3_aa: CANHHRDTEAFF
d_call: TRBD2; j_call: TRBJ2-1; clone_size: NA; v_call: TRBV6-6; cdr3_nt: TGTGCCAGCAGGTCCGGGACTAGCGGACGGTATGAGCAGTTCTTC; cdr3_aa: CASRSGTSGRYEQFF
d_call: NA; j_call: TRBJ1-5; clone_size: few; v_call: TRBV12-5; cdr3_nt: TGTGCTAGTGAGGGACGGGATAGCAATCAGCCCCAGCATTTT; cdr3_aa: CASEGRDSNQPQHF
d_call: NA; j_call: TRBJ2-5; clone_size: NA; v_call: TRBV7-6; cdr3_nt: TGTGCCAGCAGCTTAGTTGGGGCAGAGACCCAGTACTTC; cdr3_aa: CASSLVGAETQYF
d_call: TRBD2; j_call: TRBJ2-5; clone_size: NA; v_call: TRBV2; cdr3_nt: TGTGCCAGCAGTGAAGGACTAGCGGGAGGGGGGGAGACCCAGTACTTC; cdr3_aa: CASSEGLAGGGETQYF
d_call: TRBD1; j_call: TRBJ2-3; clone_size: NA; v_call: TRBV9; cdr3_nt: TGTGCCAGCAGCGTAGTACAGGGGGCGGGCACAGATACGCAGTATTTT; cdr3_aa: CASSVVQGAGTDTQYF
d_call: NA; j_call: TRBJ1-2; clone_size: NA; v_call: TRBV4-2; cdr3_nt: TGTGCCAGCAGCCAAGATGGAGAGGGGGCTAACTATGGCTACACCTTC; cdr3_aa: CASSQDGEGANYGYTF
d_call: NA; j_call: TRBJ2-3; clone_size: NA; v_call: TRBV20-1; cdr3_nt: TGCAGTGCTCAGTTACGAGATACGCAGTATTTT; cdr3_aa: CSAQLRDTQYF
d_call: TRBD2; j_call: TRBJ2-1; clone_size: NA; v_call: TRBV7-6; cdr3_nt: TGTGCCAGCAGCCGGGGACTAGCGGTGAACAATGAGCAGTTCTTC; cdr3_aa: CASSRGLAVNNEQFF
d_call: NA; j_call: TRBJ1-1; clone_size: NA; v_call: TRBV9; cdr3_nt: TGTGCCAGCAGCCGTAGGGGACGAGGGAACACTGAAGCTTTCTTT; cdr3_aa: CASSRRGRGNTEAFF
d_call: NA; j_call: TRBJ2-3; clone_size: once; v_call: TRBV2; cdr3_nt: TGTGCCAGCAGCGGGGAAGGCTCCCCGGCCACAGATACGCAGTATTTT; cdr3_aa: CASSGEGSPATDTQYF